A single sample gave rise to the 18 T cell receptor beta chains below, sequenced in a study of sequential checkpoint blockade in melanoma. Treatment in this sample: randomized to nivolumab then ipilimumab (arm A) or the reverse (arm B). Only in-frame clones appear in the TCRdb table, and some are missing; sequencing was by immunoSEQ multiplex PCR. The sample yields tens of thousands of clones, about 30% seen once. The sequencing used tumor tissue (inferred from file names), collected from a patient given nivolumab and ipilimumab in sequence. These receptor sequences come from a human donor with melanoma.

The V call is TRBV29-1, the J call TRBJ2-7; D assignment may be TRBD1 or TRBD2 (5 bases each). The V end was cut by 4 bases, the J end by 7 bases, with 14 bases between. Germline CDR1 and CDR2: SQVTM and ANQGSEA. The CDR3 has 12 residues. This chain's CDR3 is CSVGGPSWEQYF. The DNA for the CDR3 is TGCAGCGTTGGGGGACCCTCTTGGGAGCAGTACTTC.

This clone was counted a few times. The chain joins TRBV11-3 to TRBJ1-2; D unresolved. CDR1 and CDR2 (germline): SGHNT, YENEEA. The CDR3 is 14 residues long. V dropped 5 bases and J dropped 2 bases, with 12 bases sitting between them. As DNA, the CDR3 is TGTGCCAGCAGCGCCCCAGAGGTGAACTATGGCTACACCTTC. This codes for CASSAPEVNYGYTF.

The rearrangement uses TRBV11-3 and TRBJ2-2, with D tentatively TRBD1 (5 bases). Germline CDR1 reads SGHNT; CDR2 reads YENEEA. The CDR3 has 18 amino acids. Trimming removed 1 base at V and 1 base at J, with 16 bases between. CDR3 loop: CASSLGEFAGKNTGELFF. The CDR3 DNA sequence: TGTGCCAGCAGCTTAGGCGAATTTGCAGGGAAGAACACCGGGGAGCTGTTTTTT. Full variable domain (outside the CDR3, taken from reference TRBV11-3 and TRBJ2-2): EAGVVQSPRYKIIEKKQPVAFWCNPISGHNTLYWYLQNLGQGPELLIRYENEEAVDDSQLPKDRFSAERLKGVDSTLKIQPAELGDSAVYLCASSLGEFAGKNTGELFFGEGSRLTVL.

J is TRBJ1-1 and V is TRBV5-1; 10 nucleotides agree with TRBD1. Germline V gene lookup returns CDR1 SGHRS and CDR2 YFSETQ. CDR3 length: 15 amino acids. The trim removed 3 bases at V and 1 base at J, leaving 3 bases unmatched. CDR3 DNA sequence: TGCGCCAGCAGCTACGGGGACAGGGGGAACACTGAAGCTTTCTTT. Protein: CASSYGDRGNTEAFF. The full variable domain, with the rest looked up from reference TRBV5-1 and TRBJ1-1, is KAGVTQTPRYLIKTRGQQVTLSCSPISGHRSVSWYQQTPGQGLQFLFEYFSETQRNKGNFPGRFSGRQFSNSRSEMNVSTLELGDSALYLCASSYGDRGNTEAFFGQGTRLTVV.

This clone was observed many times. The gene calls are TRBV9 and TRBJ2-1, with 8 bases lining up with TRBD2. The CDR3 has 17 amino acids. The germline V gene has CDR1 SGDLS and CDR2 YYNGEE. V shed 4 bases, J shed 4 bases, and the junction held 13 bases outside the gene matches. As DNA, the CDR3 is TGTGCCAGCAGCCCCCGTCTTGCGGGGGGTTCTTACAATGAGCAGTTCTTC. This codes for CASSPRLAGGSYNEQFF.

The chain is built from TRBV30 and TRBJ1-2, with 8 bases identical to TRBD1. Trimming at V came to 8 bases and at J to 2 bases, leaving 4 bases not matched to a gene. Germline V gene sequence: CDR1 GTSNPN, CDR2 SVGIG (reference sequence). The CDR3 spans 12 residues. The CDR3 sequence: CASYRGNYGYTF. As DNA, the CDR3 is TGTGCCAGCTACAGGGGGAACTATGGCTACACCTTC.

The chain carries TRBV5-1 and TRBJ2-3, with D tentatively TRBD2 (6 bases). CDR3 length equals 14 residues. The germline V and J ends were trimmed by 6 bases and 4 bases, with 15 bases remaining between them. Germline V gene lookup returns CDR1 SGHRS and CDR2 YFSETQ. CDR3 protein: CASTLGGFSDTQYF. CDR3 nucleotides: TGCGCCAGCACCCTGGGAGGTTTTTCAGATACGCAGTATTTT.

This clone was detected a few times. The genes are TRBV28 and TRBJ1-2, with TRBD1 identical over 12 bases. CDR1 is MDHEN and CDR2 is SYDVKM in the germline V gene. The length of the CDR3 is 14 residues. J lost 8 bases, V lost 3 bases, and 4 bases had no gene match. The CDR3 DNA follows: TGTGCCAGCAGTTTCCGGGACAGGGGGCTAGGCTACACCTTC. Translating gives CASSFRDRGLGYTF.

This clone came up a few times. The V and J genes are TRBV11-3 and TRBJ2-7, with 7 bases identical to TRBD2. Germline CDR1 and CDR2: SGHNT and YENEEA. CDR3 length equals 15 residues. With 5 bases clipped from V and 4 bases from J, the junction kept 11 bases outside the gene matches. The chain's CDR3 is CASSLRVAGFYEQYF. The DNA of the CDR3 is TGTGCCAGCAGCCTCCGGGTAGCGGGTTTTTACGAGCAGTACTTC.

At least ten counts were recorded for this clone. The chain recombines TRBV11-3 with TRBJ2-7, with a possible D match to TRBD2 (6 bases). Trimming removed 2 bases at V and 0 bases at J, with 14 bases between. The CDR3 has 16 residues. Germline-derived CDR1 and CDR2 are SGHNT and YENEEA. CDR3: CASSLTGGNPSYEQYF. In DNA, the CDR3 is TGTGCCAGCAGCTTAACGGGCGGGAACCCCTCCTACGAGCAGTACTTC.

The chain carries TRBV10-2 and TRBJ2-1, with a weak D call TRBD2 (6 bases). The CDR3 length is 12 residues. V gave up 3 bases and J gave up 10 bases, with 10 bases separating them. Germline values: CDR1 WSHSY, CDR2 SAAADI. The CDR3 protein is CASSEGGVEQFF. The CDR3 bases are TGCGCCAGCAGTGAAGGCGGGGTAGAGCAGTTCTTC.

The chain has TRBV28 and TRBJ2-7; D is possibly TRBD2 (6 bases). Germline-derived CDR1 and CDR2 are MDHEN and SYDVKM. This CDR3 has 12 amino acids. Trimming pared 5 bases from V and 12 bases from J, leaving 17 bases between. The CDR3 nucleotides are TGTGCCAGCAGTCAACTTTCCGGGACTTCGTACTTC. This sequence encodes CASSQLSGTSYF.

V gene TRBV5-1 combines with J gene TRBJ2-2; 7 bases agree with TRBD2. Trimming removed 2 bases from V and 3 bases from J; junction bases left unmatched: 10. This CDR3 has 17 residues. Germline loops: CDR1 SGHRS, CDR2 YFSETQ. The chain's CDR3 is CASSLSLPGRDTGELFF. The CDR3 nucleotides read TGCGCCAGCAGCTTATCTCTCCCGGGGAGGGACACCGGGGAGCTGTTTTTT.

The chain combines TRBV27 with TRBJ2-7, with unresolved D. The CDR3 has 19 amino acids. CDR1 and CDR2 (germline): MNHEY, SMNVEV (reference sequence). Deletions cut 3 bases from V and 3 bases from J, with 27 bases between. CDR3 sequence (DNA): TGTGCCAGCAGTTTGTTTTTTAGTCTAGTCGCCGACGGAGACTACGAGCAGTACTTC. It is translated as CASSLFFSLVADGDYEQYF.

The gene calls are TRBV5-1 and TRBJ1-1; D might be TRBD1 (5 bases). The V gene's germline CDR1 is SGHRS and CDR2 YFSETQ. V was trimmed by 5 bases and J by 4 bases, leaving 18 bases between them. The CDR3 covers 15 residues. The CDR3: CASRHETGGLTEAFF. The CDR3 DNA sequence: TGCGCCAGCAGACACGAAACCGGGGGTCTCACTGAAGCTTTCTTT.

The chain joins TRBV14 to TRBJ2-7, with a tentative D call TRBD1 (6 bases). CDR1 and CDR2 (germline): SGHDN, FVKESK. The V end was cut by 4 bases, the J end by 5 bases, with 18 bases between. CDR3 length: 15 residues. The CDR3 coding sequence is TGTGCCAGCAGCCTACTCGGCCAGGGGTTCCACGAGCAGTACTTC. This codes for CASSLLGQGFHEQYF.

The sample holds a few counts of this clone. This chain connects TRBV28 to TRBJ1-6; TRBD1 agrees at 8 bases. The CDR3 is made up of 12 amino acids. From germline, CDR1 is MDHEN and CDR2 SYDVKM. Trimming cost V 8 bases and J 11 bases; bases outside gene matches: 5. CDR3 DNA sequence: TGTGCCAGCCGACAGGGGTATACACCCCTCCACTTT. The encoded protein is CASRQGYTPLHF.

The chain links TRBV30 to TRBJ1-5, with a possible D match to TRBD1 (6 bases). Trimming stripped 3 bases from V and 4 bases from J, with 13 bases between. Looked up from germline, CDR1 is GTSNPN and CDR2 is SVGIG (reference sequence). This CDR3 region has 14 residues. Here the CDR3 reads CAWSDVDRNQPQHF. In nucleotides, the CDR3 is TGTGCCTGGAGCGACGTGGACAGAAATCAGCCCCAGCATTTT.